This passage covers 15 T cell receptor beta chains from one sample sequenced in a study of T cell responses to AZD1222 COVID-19 vaccine. The assay was immunoSEQ multiplex PCR, and TCRdb's table has in-frame clones only and misses some. This sample yields 100,000 or so clones, of which 88% are seen a single time; around 2.5% belongs to the top ten. The specimen was peripheral blood, collected on day 0 of AZD1222 vaccination. The origin of the receptors is an adult in good health.

The gene calls are TRBV24-1 and TRBJ1-5; TRBD1 aligns across 10 bases. CDR3 length: 16 amino acids. Trimming took 3 bases from V and 3 from J; bases not matched to a gene: 4. Germline loops: CDR1 KGHDR, CDR2 SFDVKD. The CDR3 sequence is CATSDGDRGYNQPQHF. The CDR3 DNA follows: TGTGCCACCAGTGATGGGGACAGGGGTTACAATCAGCCCCAGCATTTT.

This clone was seen only once. A read error may account for a junction end that differs from germline. CDR3 coding DNA: TGTGCCAGCAGCATAGGACAGGTGCATGGCTACACCTTC. As protein: CASSIGQVHGYTF. The rearrangement joins TRBV13 to TRBJ1-2; 7 bases are shared with TRBD1. The V gene's germline CDR1 is PRHDT and CDR2 FYEKMQ (reference sequence). The CDR3 has 13 amino acids.

This clone has more than one count but fewer than ten. The J gene is TRBJ1-1, the V gene TRBV3-1 (or the pseudogene TRBV3-2), with D unresolved. Germline V CDR1 and CDR2: LGHDT, YNNKEL (reference sequence). Trimming stripped 1 base from V and 1 base from J, with 7 bases between. This CDR3 is 14 amino acids long. CDR3 coding DNA: TGTGCCAGCAGCCAAGGGCTAGCGAACACTGAAGCTTTCTTT. As protein: CASSQGLANTEAFF.

The chain has TRBV12-3 or TRBV12-4 and TRBJ1-1; 7 nucleotides match TRBD1. The CDR3 extends over 13 amino acids. V shed 5 bases and J 1 base; nucleotides not matched to a gene: 1. The CDR3: CASSRQGNTEAFF. The CDR3 region has the DNA TGTGCCAGCAGTCGACAGGGGAACACTGAAGCTTTCTTT.

The chain recombines TRBV5-5 with TRBJ1-1, with D unresolved. V was cut by 0 bases and J by 1 base, with 7 bases left in between. The germline gives CDR1 SGHKS, CDR2 YYEKEE (reference sequence). This CDR3 comprises 14 residues. The CDR3 bases are TGTGCCAGCAGCTTGGGACATTGGAACACTGAAGCTTTCTTT. It specifies CASSLGHWNTEAFF.

This clone was detected only a few times. The chain links TRBV5-1 to TRBJ2-1; D is perhaps TRBD2 (5 bases). The V end lost 4 bases, the J end lost 10 bases, and 15 bases lay between the germline ends. CDR3 length equals 13 residues. CDR1 is SGHRS, CDR2 YFSETQ, per germline. CDR3 amino acids: CASSPGFGGEQFF. CDR3 in DNA: TGCGCCAGCAGCCCCGGGTTCGGCGGGGAGCAGTTCTTC.

V is TRBV15 and J is TRBJ2-7; no clear D. The germline V and J ends were trimmed by 0 bases and 2 bases, with 5 bases remaining between them. The CDR3 has 13 residues. Germline CDR1 reads LNHNV; CDR2 reads YYDKDF (reference sequence). In nucleotides, the CDR3 is TGTGCCACCAGCAGAGAGAGGCCCTACGAGCAGTACTTC. Its translation is CATSRERPYEQYF.

J is TRBJ1-2 and V is TRBV27, with D hard to call. V shed 6 bases and J shed 8 bases, with 19 bases lying between them. Germline-derived CDR1 and CDR2 are MNHEY and SMNVEV (reference sequence). The CDR3 totals 14 residues. The CDR3 region is CASSPSRVGWGYTF. CDR3 DNA sequence: TGTGCCAGCAGCCCTTCTCGGGTGGGTTGGGGCTACACCTTC.

The genes are TRBV19 and TRBJ2-1; 15 bases line up with TRBD2. CDR3 length: 18 residues. J gave up 4 bases and V 2 bases, and 6 bases lay outside the gene matches. Germline CDR1 LNHDA, CDR2 SQIVND (reference sequence). The CDR3: CASSISGLAGGPYNEQFF. The CDR3 DNA follows: TGTGCCAGTAGTATATCCGGACTAGCGGGAGGGCCATACAATGAGCAGTTCTTC. Full variable domain (remainder filled in from reference TRBV19 and TRBJ2-1): DGGITQSPKYLFRKEGQNVTLSCEQNLNHDAMYWYRQDPGQGLRLIYYSQIVNDFQKGDIAEGYSVSREKKESFPLTVTSAQKNPTAFYLCASSISGLAGGPYNEQFFGPGTRLTVL.

The chain has TRBV5-4 and TRBJ1-6, with 10 bases that match TRBD1. CDR3 size: 16 residues. Unmatched junction bases numbered 9, after V lost 4 bases and J lost 8 bases. Germline CDR1 is SGHNT and CDR2 is YYREEE (reference sequence). In nucleotides, the CDR3 is TGTGCCAGCAGCCGGAGGGGACAGGGGATCGATTCACCCCTCCACTTT. Translating gives CASSRRGQGIDSPLHF.

In this sample, this clone turned up once. This chain links TRBV5-1 with TRBJ1-4; tentatively, D is TRBD1 (5 bases). The CDR3 is 16 residues long. Germline V gives CDR1 SGHRS, CDR2 YFSETQ. The V end lost 4 bases, the J end lost 0 bases, and 13 bases lay between the germline ends. The CDR3 sequence is CASSGGDGSTNEKLFF. DNA of the CDR3: TGCGCCAGCAGCGGGGGGGACGGATCAACTAATGAAAAACTGTTTTTT. Filled out from reference TRBV5-1 and TRBJ1-4, the complete variable domain reads KAGVTQTPRYLIKTRGQQVTLSCSPISGHRSVSWYQQTPGQGLQFLFEYFSETQRNKGNFPGRFSGRQFSNSRSEMNVSTLELGDSALYLCASSGGDGSTNEKLFFGSGTQLSVL.

The CDR3 loop reads CASSGATGGYGYTF. The CDR3 nucleotides are TGTGCCAGCAGCGGAGCTACTGGTGGCTATGGCTACACCTTC. The rearrangement uses TRBV11-3 and TRBJ1-2; D is unclear. Trimming shortened V by 5 bases and J by 4 bases, and 14 bases separated the two germline ends. Germline V gene data show CDR1 as SGHNT and CDR2 as YENEEA. CDR3 length equals 14 residues.

The chain employs TRBV28 and TRBJ2-1, with D hard to call. Germline V gene data show CDR1 as MDHEN and CDR2 as SYDVKM. This CDR3 has 12 residues. Trimming removed 1 base from V and 7 bases from J, with 5 bases in between. The CDR3 here is CASSLSTNEQFF. CDR3 coding DNA: TGTGCCAGCAGTTTATCTACGAATGAGCAGTTCTTC.

The chain carries TRBV2 and TRBJ2-7; the D is unclear. V lost 6 bases to trimming and J lost 2 bases, with 8 bases between them. Germline loops: CDR1 SNHLY, CDR2 FYNNEI. The CDR3 is 12 residues long. In DNA form, the CDR3 reads TGTGCCAGCAGGGTCCTCGCCTACGAGCAGTACTTC. It specifies CASRVLAYEQYF.

The chain has TRBV6-1 and TRBJ2-2; 11 nucleotides agree with TRBD2. The CDR3 sequence is 15 residues long. Trimming cost V 3 bases and J 8 bases; bases outside gene matches: 5. CDR1 is MNHNS and CDR2 is SASEGT in the germline V gene. The chain's CDR3 is CASSETSGVSGELFF. The CDR3 bases are TGTGCCAGCAGTGAGACTAGCGGGGTATCAGGGGAGCTGTTTTTT.